This T cell receptor beta chain was identified in a study of blood T cell repertoires in COVID-19. Authors' analysis steps: Estimated nucleated cell counts came from reference gene primer amplification. Clones were read by immunoSEQ multiplex PCR, and TCRdb kept only the in-frame ones, dropping some. Clone size and the V and J calls come from that table; the DNA yielded D and trimming. The sample holds 130,000 to 150,000 clones, 85% to 90% seen once. The CDR3 covers 15 residues. The V gene lost 3 bases and the J gene lost 0 bases, with 11 bases spanning the gap. The germline CDR1 and CDR2 sequences are LGHNA and YSLEER.

Sequencing was carried out using peripheral blood. The chain carries TRBV4-3 and TRBJ1-1; TRBD1 is a possible D gene (6 bases). The sequence came from a woman in her thirties or forties with acute or convalescent COVID-19. The CDR3 protein is CASSHDRLLNTEAFF. The CDR3 nucleotides read TGCGCCAGCAGCCACGACAGGCTGCTGAACACTGAAGCTTTCTTT.